These T cell receptor beta chains were read from a single sample in a study of blood T cell repertoires in COVID-19. Libraries were prepared by immunoSEQ multiplex PCR; TCRdb keeps only in-frame clonotypes and omits some of them. This table holds about 170,000 clones, 82% found once. Sequenced: peripheral blood. These receptors all come from an elderly woman with active or convalescent COVID-19. Each CDR3 is given with its conserved first and last residue. Fields, in order: clone size, J gene, D gene, V gene, CDR3 DNA, CDR3 protein. D genes are given only for firm matches. Clone size, where shown, is once, few, many, or a class for clones that have expanded.

>NA|TRBJ2-1|NA|TRBV2
TGTGCCAGCAAAGGTGGACTGGTCTACAATGAGCAGTTCTTC
CASKGGLVYNEQFF
>NA|TRBJ2-7|TRBD2|TRBV27
TGTGCCAGCAGTTACCAACTAGCGGGTTTAATGGAGCAGTACTTC
CASSYQLAGLMEQYF
>NA|TRBJ2-7|TRBD2|TRBV7-3
TGTGCCAGCAGCTTCTCGGAGGGAGGGGAGCAGTACTTC
CASSFSEGGEQYF
>NA|TRBJ2-1|TRBD2|TRBV29-1
TGCAGCGTTGCCGGGTTTAGCGGGTCGAGCTCCTACAATGAGCAGTTCTTC
CSVAGFSGSSSYNEQFF
>NA|TRBJ2-1|NA|TRBV6-2/TRBV6-3
TGTGCCAGCAGTCCAGGGTGGTCCTACAATGAGCAGTTCTTC
CASSPGWSYNEQFF
>NA|TRBJ1-1|TRBD1|TRBV24-1
TGTGCCACCAGTGATCCGACAGGGGGGGACACTGAAGCTTTCTTT
CATSDPTGGDTEAFF
>NA|TRBJ2-7|TRBD1|TRBV6-5
TGTGCCAGCAGTTACACCGGGACAGGGGCATACGAGCAGTACTTC
CASSYTGTGAYEQYF
>NA|TRBJ2-7|TRBD2|TRBV5-1
TGCGCCAGCAGCGGTGGGCTAGCGGTCTACGAGCAGTACTTC
CASSGGLAVYEQYF
>NA|TRBJ2-3|TRBD2|TRBV5-4
TGTGCCAGCAGCAAGACTAGCGGGAGGGAAGATACGCAGTATTTT
CASSKTSGREDTQYF
>once|TRBJ2-1|NA|TRBV4-1
TGCGCCAGCAGCCAAGGACCCCCGAGGGCCTACAATGAGCAGTTCTTC
CASSQGPPRAYNEQFF
>NA|TRBJ2-3|TRBD2|TRBV2
TGTGCCAGCAGCTCGGGGGGACTAGCGGGAGGGTTGCGGGGCACAGATACGCAGTATTTT
CASSSGGLAGGLRGTDTQYF
>NA|TRBJ2-7|NA|TRBV24-1
TGTGCCACCCCCGGAGACCACTCCTACGAGCAGTACTTC
CATPGDHSYEQYF
>once|TRBJ1-2|NA|TRBV5-1
TGCGCCAGCAGCCCAGGCCCAGGGGAAGGAGGCTACACCTTC
CASSPGPGEGGYTF
>NA|TRBJ1-5|NA|TRBV18
TGTGCCAGCGGAGAAGGGGTTAATCCCCAGCATTTT
CASGEGVNPQHF
>NA|TRBJ1-2|TRBD1|TRBV6-5
TGTGCCAGCAGTTATTTGGGGACAGGGGCTAATGGCTACACCTTC
CASSYLGTGANGYTF
>NA|TRBJ1-6|NA|TRBV2
TGTGCCAGCATCCGGGAGGGCAGGAATAATTCACCCCTCCACTTT
CASIREGRNNSPLHF
>NA|TRBJ1-1|NA|TRBV28
TGTGCCAGCAGCACACTTACTAACAGGATCGGGGAAGCTTTCTTT
CASSTLTNRIGEAFF
>NA|TRBJ2-5|NA|TRBV5-1
TGCGCCAGCAGCTTGTGGACCGGAGGAGAGACCCAGTACTTC
CASSLWTGGETQYF
>NA|TRBJ2-7|NA|TRBV5-5
TGTGCCAGCAGCTTGGGTGGGAGTGGCTCCTACGAGCAGTACTTC
CASSLGGSGSYEQYF
>NA|TRBJ1-1|TRBD1|TRBV2
TGTGCCAGCACCGGACAGGTGAACACTGAAGCTTTCTTT
CASTGQVNTEAFF
>NA|TRBJ1-2|TRBD1|TRBV28
TGTGCCAGCAGCCTGGCAGGGGGCCGGGGGTATGGCTACACCTTC
CASSLAGGRGYGYTF
>NA|TRBJ2-1|TRBD2|TRBV6-2/TRBV6-3
TGTGCCAGCAGTCAGCTAGCGGGAGGGCCGATTGATGAGCAGTTCTTC
CASSQLAGGPIDEQFF
>NA|TRBJ1-1|TRBD1|TRBV28
TGTGCCAGCGACTCAGGGGGACAGGCGAATGAAGCTTTCTTT
CASDSGGQANEAFF
>NA|TRBJ1-1|TRBD1|TRBV6-5
TGTGCCAGCATACAGGGGGCGCCAGGGAACACTGAAGCTTTCTTT
CASIQGAPGNTEAFF
>NA|TRBJ1-1|TRBD1|TRBV6-6
TGTGCCAGCAGTTCAACAGGGGGCTCGAGGGGCACTGAAGCTTTCTTT
CASSSTGGSRGTEAFF
>NA|TRBJ2-1|NA|TRBV28
TGTGCCAGCAGCTTATACACCACGGAGCAGTTCTTC
CASSLYTTEQFF